Sequencing of this TCR beta chain was carried out in a study of T cells in Graves' hyperthyroidism and ophthalmopathy. Graves' hyperthyroidism is called stable when ophthalmopathy does not progress within 18 months. Patients aged 18 to 65 had newly diagnosed hyperthyroidism of under 2 months' duration. Amplification of TCR beta CDR3 regions used RNA as the template. The TCR CDR3 was amplified in a first-round RT-PCR using the HTBI primer set. MiXCR, applied by TCRdb to the multiplex PCR reads, yields one record per CDR3 protein. This sample yields some 720,000 distinct CDR3 sequences, of which roughly 17% are seen a single time; around 7.7% belongs to the top ten. This clonotype was seen many times. Its antigen is undetermined. General study results and limits: The model predicted ophthalmopathy a median around 6.5 months before onset.

The germline V gene has CDR1 MDHEN and CDR2 SYDVKM. The CDR3 contains 13 residues. V shed 8 bases, J shed 2 bases, and the junction held 0 bases outside the gene matches. The receptor was isolated from a man aged 18 to 29 with Graves' hyperthyroidism. This chain uses TRBV28 with TRBJ2-5, with 12 bases aligning to TRBD2. Sequencing used blood. This CDR3 reads CASGLAGQETQYF. The CDR3 bases are TGTGCCAGCGGACTAGCGGGACAAGAGACCCAGTACTTC.